The present T cell receptor (beta chain) was sequenced within a study of CD8 T cells in ankylosing spondylitis. This clonotype was observed at least ten times. Its target is unknown. The ends were cut back, 0 bases at V and 8 bases at J, with 17 bases in the middle. The V gene's germline CDR1 is LGHNA and CDR2 YSLEER. The CDR3 is made up of 16 amino acids. General study findings and limits: A motif of several highly homologous TCR beta variants was seen as apparently characteristic of ankylosing spondylitis blood. Earlier authors reported some of these motif variants in reactive arthritis synovial fluid and blood.

TCRdb reprocessed the 5' RACE reads with MiXCR, giving one entry per CDR3 protein. In the table there are a few hundred thousand distinct CDR3 sequences, about a sixth of which are singletons. The sequence was collected from a male donor with ankylosing spondylitis or in good health (not recorded which). Sequencing was done on a sample of blood, either unsorted or a sorted T cell fraction (not recorded which). The rearrangement joins TRBV4-3 to TRBJ2-4; D unresolved. The CDR3 spells CASSQDRGPAEDIQYF. The CDR3 DNA reads TGCGCCAGCAGCCAAGATAGAGGACCGGCCGAGGACATTCAGTACTTC.